This passage covers 19 T cell receptor beta chains from one sample sequenced in a study of T cell responses to AZD1222 COVID-19 vaccine (dated by TCRdb to the early 2020s). The intended sense of this specimen's time point label: about 28 days (+/-7) after the second vaccine dose. The library was produced with the immunoSEQ multiplex PCR assay. TCRdb's version of the immuneACCESS table is confined to in-frame rearrangements and falls short of the full clone set. An unresolved V gene accounts for under half of the shortfall where checked; the remainder is of unknown origin. The sample yields about 160,000 clones; roughly 90% were counted once. Over 4% of the sample rests with the top ten. This sample comprised peripheral blood, obtained 28 days after the second AZD1222 dose. The source is an adult who received the AZD1222 COVID-19 vaccine.

CDR3 residues: CATDPEGGAHTEAFF. Written as DNA, the CDR3 is TGTGCCACCGACCCCGAAGGGGGGGCGCACACTGAAGCTTTCTTT. J is TRBJ1-1 and V is TRBV7-9; tentative D call: TRBD1 (6 bases). V shed 10 bases and J shed 3 bases, with 21 bases lying between them. This CDR3 is 15 amino acids long. Germline CDR1 SEHNR, CDR2 FQNEAQ (reference sequence).

This chain links TRBV5-8 with TRBJ1-2, with TRBD1 as a possible D gene (5 bases). The CDR3 runs to 17 residues. V dropped 3 bases and J dropped 7 bases, with 25 bases sitting between them. Germline V lookup: CDR1 SGHTS, CDR2 YDEGEE. The CDR3 nucleotides are TGTGCCAGCAGCTCACAAGCGGGGGGAAGATTGATTCGTGGCTACACCTTC. The encoded protein is CASSSQAGGRLIRGYTF.

The count of this clone is one. V usage is TRBV6-5 and J usage is TRBJ1-2, with D perhaps TRBD1 (5 bases). The CDR3 is 13 amino acids. Trimming removed 0 bases from V and 6 bases from J, with 8 bases in between. Germline CDR1 reads MNHEY; CDR2 reads SVGAGI. CDR3 nucleotides: TGTGCCAGCAGTTACTCCGAGGGGAATGGCTACACCTTC. It is translated as CASSYSEGNGYTF.

V is TRBV7-2 and J is TRBJ1-1; D possibly corresponds to TRBD1 (5 bases). The germline CDR1 and CDR2 sequences are SGHTA and FQGNSA. This CDR3 contains 13 residues. The V end lost 6 bases, the J end lost 5 bases, and 13 bases lay between the germline ends. The DNA of the CDR3 is TGTGCCAGCAGTAAGGACAAGACAACTGAAGCTTTCTTT. This encodes CASSKDKTTEAFF.

This chain connects TRBV5-4 to TRBJ2-7; weak D call: TRBD2 (5 bases). Germline loops: CDR1 SGHNT, CDR2 YYREEE (reference sequence). Trimming stripped 0 bases from V and 2 bases from J, with 12 bases between. The length of the CDR3 is 15 residues. CDR3 in DNA: TGTGCCAGCAGCTTGGGCCCTCAGACTACCTACGAGCAGTACTTC. Amino acid sequence: CASSLGPQTTYEQYF.

The gene calls are TRBV7-2 and TRBJ2-7; 9 nucleotides align to TRBD2. Germline V CDR1 and CDR2: SGHTA, FQGNSA. The CDR3 spans 15 residues. Trimming removed 5 bases from V and 6 bases from J; junction bases left unmatched: 11. This CDR3 is CASSISAGGRGEQYF. In DNA, the CDR3 is TGTGCCAGCAGCATCTCAGCGGGGGGCCGGGGCGAGCAGTACTTC.

CDR3 protein: CASSLFAGGRSEQFF. CDR3 nucleotide sequence: TGTGCCAGCAGCTTATTTGCGGGGGGGCGAAGTGAGCAGTTCTTC. J is TRBJ2-1 and V is TRBV7-2; 9 bases match TRBD2. The CDR3 is 15 residues long. Trimming took 2 bases from V and 9 from J; bases not matched to a gene: 8. CDR1 SGHTA and CDR2 FQGNSA come from the germline V gene. Combining the CDR3 with reference TRBV7-2 and TRBJ2-1 gives the whole variable domain GAGVSQSPSNKVTEKGKDVELRCDPISGHTALYWYRQSLGQGLEFLIYFQGNSAPDKSGLPSDRFSAERTGGSVSTLTIQRTQQEDSAVYLCASSLFAGGRSEQFFGPGTRLTVL.

This clone appeared once. The chain has TRBV6-5 and TRBJ2-7; no clear D gene. The germline V and J ends were trimmed by 4 bases and 5 bases, with 6 bases remaining between them. The CDR3 length is 11 residues. The germline gives CDR1 MNHEY, CDR2 SVGAGI. CDR3 coding DNA: TGTGCCAGCAGTTCCCGGGACGAGCAGTACTTC. This codes for CASSSRDEQYF.

The chain carries TRBV5-4 and TRBJ2-7; 8 bases are shared with TRBD1. Germline loops: CDR1 SGHNT, CDR2 YYREEE (reference sequence). Trimming removed 1 base from V and 4 bases from J; junction bases left unmatched: 7. This CDR3 is built from 15 residues. As DNA, the CDR3 is TGTGCCAGCAGCTTGAGTGGACAGGGTAGTTACGAGCAGTACTTC. It specifies CASSLSGQGSYEQYF.

This chain joins TRBV20-1 and TRBJ1-4; the D is unclear. Germline lookup yields CDR1 DFQATT and CDR2 SNEGSKA (reference sequence). Between the trimmed V and J ends, which lost 3 bases and 5 bases, there was a span of 13 bases. This CDR3 has 14 residues. CDR3 sequence (DNA): TGCAGTGCTAGTGAAGGATCCTTAAATGAAAAACTGTTTTTT. Translating it yields CSASEGSLNEKLFF.

This clone was seen more than once but under ten times. The gene calls are TRBV7-9 and TRBJ2-3; D gene unclear. Between the trimmed V and J ends, which lost 5 bases and 2 bases, there was a span of 14 bases. Germline lookup yields CDR1 SEHNR and CDR2 FQNEAQ (reference sequence). The CDR3 consists of 15 residues. Here the CDR3 reads CASSESGHDTDTQYF. The DNA for the CDR3 is TGTGCCAGCAGCGAAAGTGGCCACGACACAGATACGCAGTATTTT. The whole variable domain, filled in from reference TRBV7-9 and TRBJ2-3, reads DTGVSQNPRHKITKRGQNVTFRCDPISEHNRLYWYRQTLGQGPEFLTYFQNEAQLEKSRLLSDRFSAERPKGSFSTLEIQRTEQGDSAMYLCASSESGHDTDTQYFGPGTRLTVL.

The chain employs TRBV6-2 or TRBV6-3 and TRBJ1-5; no clear D gene. V was trimmed by 7 bases and J by 6 bases, leaving 13 bases between them. Germline-derived CDR1 and CDR2 are MNHEY and SVGEGT. The CDR3 spans 13 residues. CDR3 loop: CASNPHVSQPQHF. In DNA, the CDR3 is TGTGCCAGCAACCCGCATGTCAGTCAGCCCCAGCATTTT.

The chain uses TRBV3-1 (or the pseudogene TRBV3-2) and TRBJ1-2; unclear D gene. CDR1 LGHDT and CDR2 YNNKEL come from the germline V gene (reference sequence). The CDR3 consists of 14 residues. With 1 base removed from V and 2 bases from J, the gap between germline ends came to 8 bases. CDR3 region: CASSQVASNYGYTF. DNA for the CDR3: TGTGCCAGCAGCCAAGTGGCGTCAAACTATGGCTACACCTTC.

The J gene is TRBJ2-7, the V gene TRBV19; D is possibly TRBD1 (6 bases). This CDR3 has 15 amino acids. CDR1 is LNHDA and CDR2 is SQIVND in the germline V gene (reference sequence). With 3 bases removed from V and 0 bases from J, the gap between germline ends came to 12 bases. The CDR3: CASSMGATGSYEQYF. CDR3 in DNA: TGTGCCAGTAGTATGGGGGCCACGGGCTCCTACGAGCAGTACTTC.

This chain links TRBV5-1 with TRBJ1-4, with 8 bases matching TRBD1. Germline V gene data show CDR1 as SGHRS and CDR2 as YFSETQ. This CDR3 has 15 amino acids. After removal of 0 bases from V and 8 bases from J, the junction contained 6 bases not matched to a gene. This CDR3 is CASSLADRVGEKLFF. In DNA form, the CDR3 reads TGCGCCAGCAGCTTGGCGGACAGGGTTGGCGAAAAACTGTTTTTT.

The V gene is TRBV18, the J gene TRBJ2-1, with D possibly TRBD2 on 6 matching bases. The V gene lost 7 bases and the J gene lost 7 bases, with 14 bases spanning the gap. Germline values: CDR1 KGHSH, CDR2 LQKENI. The CDR3 is 13 residues long. The CDR3 sequence is CASLPGLQNEQFF. The DNA for the CDR3 is TGTGCCAGCTTACCGGGACTTCAAAATGAGCAGTTCTTC.

The CDR3: CASTLAGGSNEQFF. The CDR3 DNA reads as TGTGCCAGTACCCTAGCGGGGGGCAGTAATGAGCAGTTCTTC. This chain joins TRBV7-2 and TRBJ2-1, with 11 bases that match TRBD2. Germline trimming cut 9 bases from V and 7 bases from J; bases unmatched to any gene: 8. CDR3 length: 14 residues. CDR1 and CDR2 (germline): SGHTA, FQGNSA.

The gene calls are TRBV18 and TRBJ1-5; D possibly corresponds to TRBD1 (6 bases). Germline lookup yields CDR1 KGHSH and CDR2 LQKENI. The CDR3 runs 17 residues. V lost 6 bases to trimming and J lost 0 bases, with 18 bases between them. CDR3 amino acids: CASSGGSTGFSNQPQHF. The DNA for the CDR3 is TGTGCCAGCTCGGGGGGGTCGACAGGCTTTAGCAATCAGCCCCAGCATTTT.

This rearrangement joins TRBV30 to TRBJ1-5; 7 bases line up with TRBD1. Trimming removed 1 base from V and 1 base from J; junction bases left unmatched: 4. This CDR3 is 15 amino acids long. CDR1 is GTSNPN and CDR2 is SVGIG in the germline V gene (reference sequence). This CDR3 reads CAWSEKGASNQPQHF. CDR3 sequence (DNA): TGTGCCTGGAGTGAGAAGGGGGCAAGCAATCAGCCCCAGCATTTT.